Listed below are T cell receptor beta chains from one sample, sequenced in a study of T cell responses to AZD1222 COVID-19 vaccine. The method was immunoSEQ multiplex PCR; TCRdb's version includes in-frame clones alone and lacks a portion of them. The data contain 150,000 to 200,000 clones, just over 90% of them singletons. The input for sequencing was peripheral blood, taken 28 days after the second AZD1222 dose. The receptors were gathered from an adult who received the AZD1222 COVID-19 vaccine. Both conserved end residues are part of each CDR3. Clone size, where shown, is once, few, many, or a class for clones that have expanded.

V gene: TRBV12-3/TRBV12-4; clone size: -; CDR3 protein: CASSLTGNTEAFF
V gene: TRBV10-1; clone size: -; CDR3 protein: CASSALGPGETQYF
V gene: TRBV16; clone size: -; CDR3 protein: CASSPGLSYNEQFF
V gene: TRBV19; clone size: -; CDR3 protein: CASREVGDRNTQYF
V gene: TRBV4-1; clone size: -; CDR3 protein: CASSRIEGGSYEQYF
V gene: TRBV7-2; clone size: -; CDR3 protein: CASSLAPQRDNYRQYF
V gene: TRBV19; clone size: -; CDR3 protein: CASSKKGGIRSYNSPLHF
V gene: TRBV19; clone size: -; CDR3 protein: CASKMVPGANEKLFF
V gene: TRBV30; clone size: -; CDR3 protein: CAWSRGRVGRSNQPQHF
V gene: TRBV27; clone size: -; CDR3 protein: CASSLSRSSGNTIYF
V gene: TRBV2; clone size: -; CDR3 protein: CASSERGLTYEQYF
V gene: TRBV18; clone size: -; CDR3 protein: CASSPLAGTEAFF
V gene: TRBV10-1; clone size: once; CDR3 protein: CASSENTNTEAFF
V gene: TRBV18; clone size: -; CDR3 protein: CASSPDYNTDTQYF
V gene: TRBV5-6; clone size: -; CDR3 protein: CASSLRGARDNSPLHF
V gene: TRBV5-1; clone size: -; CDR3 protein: CASSLGGGSSYNEQFF
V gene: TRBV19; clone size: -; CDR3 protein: CASSQDRDNQPQHF
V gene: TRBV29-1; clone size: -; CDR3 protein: CSVPARMNTEAFF
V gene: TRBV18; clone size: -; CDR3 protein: CASSEWGRSYQPQHF
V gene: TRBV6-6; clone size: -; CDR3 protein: CALWGGTNEKLFF
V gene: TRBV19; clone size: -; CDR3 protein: CASSRVGGQNEKLFF
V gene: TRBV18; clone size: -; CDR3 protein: CASSPRTGNQPQHF
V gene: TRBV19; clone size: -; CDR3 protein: CASIPGPNTEAFF
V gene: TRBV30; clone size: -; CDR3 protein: CAWSVGSLINEQYF
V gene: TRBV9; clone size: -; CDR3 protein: CASSVGYGELFF
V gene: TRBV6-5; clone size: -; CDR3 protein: CASSYPWPSEAFF
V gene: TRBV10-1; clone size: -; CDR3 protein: CASSARGGQNTEAFF
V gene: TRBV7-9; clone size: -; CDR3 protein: CASSPITGTSPLHF
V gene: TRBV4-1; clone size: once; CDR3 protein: CASSGTEQTEAFF
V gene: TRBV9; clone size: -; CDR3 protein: CASSVSSSYEQYF
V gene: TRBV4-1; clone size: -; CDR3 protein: CASSQDRMLDRGDTEAFF
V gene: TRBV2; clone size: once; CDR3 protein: CASSLASYEQYF
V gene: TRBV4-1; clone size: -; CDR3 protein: CASSQGTGYEQFF
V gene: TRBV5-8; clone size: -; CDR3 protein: CASSRDRGPGELFF
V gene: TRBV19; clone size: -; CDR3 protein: CASSIDLRKGMNTGELFF
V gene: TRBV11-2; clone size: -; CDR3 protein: CASSRHTERTGGRQYF
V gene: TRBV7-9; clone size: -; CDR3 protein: CASSLDVETADEKLFF
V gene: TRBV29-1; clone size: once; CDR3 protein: CSVGRVSTGELFF
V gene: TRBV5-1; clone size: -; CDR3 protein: CASSQMEGTGDHEQFF
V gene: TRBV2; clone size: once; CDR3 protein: CASSGGAYSGNTIYF
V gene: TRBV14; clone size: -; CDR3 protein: CASSQDRGTGTDTQYF
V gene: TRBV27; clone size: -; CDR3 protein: CASSDGVYQPQHF
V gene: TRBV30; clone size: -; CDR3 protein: CAWRRTGLNTEAFF
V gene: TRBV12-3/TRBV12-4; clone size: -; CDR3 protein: CASSPGTSGYTF
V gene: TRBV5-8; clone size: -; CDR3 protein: CASSSAGTATYEQYF
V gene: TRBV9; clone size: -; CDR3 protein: CASSTRTGYGYTF
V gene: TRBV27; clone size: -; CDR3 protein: CASKRDRTQNYEQYF
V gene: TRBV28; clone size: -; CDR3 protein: CASTPRRTYGYTF
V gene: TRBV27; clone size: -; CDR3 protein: CASSLRPTGTGVNYGYTF
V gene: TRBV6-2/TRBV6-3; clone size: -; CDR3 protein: CASSYSGRVGIQYF
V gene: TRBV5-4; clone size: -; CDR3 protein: CATHRGGSYNSPLHF
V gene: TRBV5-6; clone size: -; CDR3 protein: CASSLGADTQYF
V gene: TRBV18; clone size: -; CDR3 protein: CASSPGGNTGELFF
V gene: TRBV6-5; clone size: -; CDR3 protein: CASSDPTEERYGYTF
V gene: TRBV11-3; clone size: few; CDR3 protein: CASSSGWSPTDTQYF
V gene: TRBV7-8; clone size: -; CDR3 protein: CASSLGENTEAFF
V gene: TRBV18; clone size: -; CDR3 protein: CASSPDLADIQYF
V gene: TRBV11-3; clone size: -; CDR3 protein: CASSFSFGASSYNEQFF
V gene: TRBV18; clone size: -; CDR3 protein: CASSPLTGSSGNTIYF
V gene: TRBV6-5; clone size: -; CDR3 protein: CASSSRDSYNEQFF